The rows below give T cell receptor beta chains drawn from one sample of a study of radiotherapy plus CTLA-4 blockade in lung cancer. This table comes from immunoSEQ multiplex PCR, and its TCRdb copy is limited to in-frame clones, with some not included. The data show tens of thousands of clones, 77% seen once. Source: peripheral blood, taken from a patient treated with radiotherapy plus ipilimumab. The receptors shown here come from a human donor with non-small cell lung cancer who had a partial response to radiotherapy plus ipilimumab. The CDR3 runs from the conserved cysteine through the conserved F or W.

>TRBV7-9|TRBJ2-1
CASSPLAGSYNEQFF
>TRBV7-6|TRBJ2-1
CASIQGRGEQFF
>TRBV30|TRBJ1-5
CAWSVNRGSTNQPQHF
>TRBV19|TRBJ1-1
CASNRGTEAFF
>TRBV6-5|TRBJ1-2
CASSYSETGYGYTF
>TRBV5-1|TRBJ1-1
CASSLETNTEAFF
>TRBV27|TRBJ2-5
CASRLWASGGKETQYF
>TRBV11-2|TRBJ2-7
CASSLSGRGYEQYF
>TRBV28|TRBJ2-1
CASSFEGASYNEQFF
>TRBV5-1|TRBJ2-2
CASAPGNPNTGELFF
>TRBV30|TRBJ1-2
CAWRRSDSYYGYTF
>TRBV6-6|TRBJ1-3
CASDDRQGTSGNTIYF
>TRBV5-6|TRBJ2-1
CASRYPSGGPGNEQFF
>TRBV28|TRBJ2-3
CASSLSRNGVDTQYF
>TRBV28|TRBJ1-2
CASSRDRGLGYTF
>TRBV19|TRBJ2-7
CASSIKGDRSSYEQYF
>TRBV2|-
CASTMGLPSPEQYF
>TRBV4-2|TRBJ2-7
CASSQVLAGGPEF
>TRBV5-1|TRBJ2-5
CASSLEVPGQGETQYF
>TRBV19|TRBJ1-4
CASSNLQLNEKLFF
>TRBV7-6|TRBJ2-2
CASSLVASGNPTGELFF
>TRBV2|TRBJ2-5
CASSIQETQYF